The following is a T cell receptor (beta chain) sequence with its context. Its antigen is not known. This sample is drawn from a study of CD8+ T cells in alopecia areata. General study points: Lesional scalp exceeded normal scalp in clonality, especially in alopecia totalis/universalis. For patients receiving tofacitinib, scalp clonality and expanded CD8+ clones among the top 100 significantly decreased.

Treatment meaning: oral pan-JAK inhibitor, 5-10 mg twice daily. RNA extraction was followed by reverse transcription into cDNA, which acted as the sequencing template. Sequenced by immunoSEQ multiplex PCR; TCRdb stores in-frame clones only, minus some. Of about 270,000 clones in the sample, about 60% were seen once. The V and J ends lost 2 bases and 5 bases respectively, with 16 bases between them. The CDR3 extends over 15 amino acids. CDR1 is SGHNT, CDR2 YYREEE, per germline (reference sequence). The sample consisted of CD4+ T cells sorted from blood, taken at roughly week 53, from a patient treated with tofacitinib. The sequence came from a human donor with alopecia areata. The V call is TRBV5-4, the J call TRBJ2-5; perhaps TRBD1 as D (5 bases). CDR3 sequence: CASSFGQNVWETQYF. CDR3 DNA sequence: TGTGCCAGCAGCTTTGGACAAAACGTGTGGGAGACCCAGTACTTC.